This T cell receptor beta chain came from a study of T cell responses to AZD1222 COVID-19 vaccine. Comments on this clone: Its antigen is not identified.

The repertoire was sequenced with immunoSEQ multiplex PCR; TCRdb's copy has only in-frame clones and lacks some. The profile shows fewer than 120,000 clones, 85% to 95% of them singletons. Study-wide results and limits: Unmutated variant regions reportedly attract nearly half of all spike-specific TCRs.

Germline trimming cut 4 bases from V and 2 bases from J; bases unmatched to any gene: 5. This CDR3 has 17 amino acids. The germline gives CDR1 SEHNR, CDR2 FQNEAQ (reference sequence). Specimen: peripheral blood, collected on day 0 of AZD1222 vaccination. This chain links TRBV7-9 with TRBJ2-5, with TRBD2 matching 15 bases. This TCR derives from an adult in good health. The CDR3 loop reads CASSSGLAGGGQETQYF. The CDR3 DNA is TGTGCCAGCAGCTCGGGACTAGCGGGGGGCGGACAAGAGACCCAGTACTTC.